The 11 T cell receptor beta chains below come from one sample, sequenced in a study of blood T cell repertoires in COVID-19 (dated by TCRdb to between 2020 and 2021). The library was generated by the immunoSEQ multiplex PCR assay. The immuneACCESS repertoire file appears here via TCRdb, limited to in-frame rearrangements. These files lack a portion of the clones; in checked studies, under half of the deficit traces to unresolved V genes, and the cause of the others is not known. Recorded for this sample are over 75,000 clones; about 91% of them occurred a single time. The ten largest account for 2.1% of the sample. Sequencing input: peripheral blood. The receptor set was obtained from a man over 45 with COVID-19, enrolled during active disease.

This chain uses TRBV5-1 with TRBJ1-1; D gene ambiguous. There are 14 residues in the CDR3. The V gene lost 4 bases and the J gene lost 4 bases, with 14 bases spanning the gap. Germline-derived CDR1 and CDR2 are SGHRS and YFSETQ. The CDR3 nucleotides are TGCGCCAGCAGCCGACGGGAGATGGTCACTGAAGCTTTCTTT. Its translation is CASSRREMVTEAFF.

The V gene is TRBV14, the J gene TRBJ2-3; no reliable D call. Germline lookup yields CDR1 SGHDN and CDR2 FVKESK. Trimming pared 1 base from V and 6 bases from J, leaving 11 bases between. CDR3 size: 14 residues. This CDR3 reads CASSQAEPGDTQYF. Here the CDR3 DNA reads TGTGCCAGCAGCCAAGCGGAGCCCGGGGATACGCAGTATTTT.

The rearrangement uses TRBV18 and TRBJ2-5, with 11 positions matching TRBD2. This CDR3 spans 15 amino acids. Germline loops: CDR1 KGHSH, CDR2 LQKENI. V lost 6 bases and J lost 4; bases outside the gene matches: 7. CDR3 sequence (DNA): TGTGCCAGCTCCCCGCGACTAGCGGGGCCAGAGACCCAGTACTTC. Its translation is CASSPRLAGPETQYF.

CDR3 coding DNA: TGTGCCAGTAGCGGACCGGCCACCATTCAGTACTTC. Translation gives CASSGPATIQYF. The chain recombines TRBV6-5 with TRBJ2-4; perhaps TRBD2 as D (6 bases). This CDR3 is built from 12 residues. Trimming took 9 bases from V and 9 from J, leaving 15 bases between them. The germline gives CDR1 MNHEY, CDR2 SVGAGI.

V usage is TRBV21-1 and J usage is TRBJ2-3; TRBD2, as called in the table, went unchecked against the DNA. TRBV21-1 is classified as a pseudogene. CDR3 length: 16 amino acids. The CDR3 protein is CASSNYSGGVTDTQYF. CDR3 coding DNA: TGTGCCAGCAGCAACTATAGCGGGGGAGTCACAGATACGCAGTATTTT.

V is TRBV7-3 and J is TRBJ1-6, with D perhaps matching TRBD1 (5 bases). CDR3 length: 13 residues. Germline values: CDR1 SGHTA, CDR2 FQGTGA. V lost 0 bases and J 14 bases, leaving 11 bases between the germline ends. In DNA, the CDR3 is TGTGCCAGCAGCTTAACGCCGGGGGGAACCCTCCACTTT. This codes for CASSLTPGGTLHF.

The CDR3 coding sequence is TGTGCCAGCAGCTTGAGTTTAGCGGAGAGCAATCAGCCCCAGCATTTT. Its translation: CASSLSLAESNQPQHF. The chain combines TRBV5-5 with TRBJ1-5; D is ambiguous. This CDR3 is 16 amino acids long. Trimming took 1 base from V and 1 from J, leaving 12 bases between them. CDR1 is SGHKS and CDR2 is YYEKEE in the germline V gene (reference sequence).

The gene calls are TRBV6-5 and TRBJ2-1; 7 positions agree with TRBD1. The CDR3 sequence is 15 residues long. Looked up from germline, CDR1 is MNHEY and CDR2 is SVGAGI. V dropped 6 bases and J dropped 2; count of bases not matched to a gene: 7. CDR3 bases: TGTGCCAGCAGGAGGACAGGAAGAACCTACAATGAGCAGTTCTTC. Protein sequence: CASRRTGRTYNEQFF.

The rearrangement uses TRBV6-1 and TRBJ1-6; maybe TRBD1 (5 bases). The germline V and J ends were trimmed by 2 bases and 14 bases, with 22 bases remaining between them. Germline V gives CDR1 MNHNS, CDR2 SASEGT. The CDR3 has 16 residues. CDR3 DNA sequence: TGTGCCAGCAGTGAACTCCCCGGGGGGTATGGAAAGGCCCTCCACTTT. It encodes CASSELPGGYGKALHF.

CDR3 region: CASSQDTQETQYF. The CDR3 bases are TGCGCCAGCAGCCAAGATACACAAGAGACCCAGTACTTC. The gene calls are TRBV4-3 and TRBJ2-5; no reliable D call. The V gene's germline CDR1 is LGHNA and CDR2 YSLEER. With 0 bases removed from V and 2 bases from J, the gap between germline ends came to 4 bases. This CDR3 is built from 13 residues.

This clone was seen a single time. V gene TRBV18 combines with J gene TRBJ1-5, with 7 bases identical to TRBD1. CDR3 size: 15 residues. Germline V lookup: CDR1 KGHSH, CDR2 LQKENI. V shed 4 bases, J shed 4 bases, and the junction held 7 bases outside the gene matches. The CDR3 protein is CASSQQKGQNQPQHF. In DNA, the CDR3 is TGTGCCAGCTCACAACAAAAGGGACAGAATCAGCCCCAGCATTTT.